This T cell receptor beta chain was documented in a study of T cells in Graves' hyperthyroidism and ophthalmopathy. This clonotype showed up just a few times. Germline V gene lookup returns CDR1 SGHRS and CDR2 YFSETQ. This CDR3 contains 19 residues. Between the trimmed V and J ends, which lost 7 bases and 1 base, there was a span of 28 bases. What was amplified from RNA transcripts were TCR beta CDR3 regions. HTBI primers were used for first-round RT-PCR of the TCR CDR3. TCRdb re-called the multiplex PCR reads with MiXCR, one entry per CDR3 protein. The sample carries 500,000 to 600,000 distinct CDR3 sequences, about 20% recorded once.

The chain employs TRBV5-1 and TRBJ2-3; a weak D match, TRBD2 (6 bases). The source of this sequence is a man aged 35 to 55 with Graves' ophthalmopathy. The sample was blood. DNA of the CDR3: TGCGCCAGCTCGGGTAGCGGAATCCCCAGCCAGGGCGGCACAGATACGCAGTATTTT. This translates into CASSGSGIPSQGGTDTQYF.